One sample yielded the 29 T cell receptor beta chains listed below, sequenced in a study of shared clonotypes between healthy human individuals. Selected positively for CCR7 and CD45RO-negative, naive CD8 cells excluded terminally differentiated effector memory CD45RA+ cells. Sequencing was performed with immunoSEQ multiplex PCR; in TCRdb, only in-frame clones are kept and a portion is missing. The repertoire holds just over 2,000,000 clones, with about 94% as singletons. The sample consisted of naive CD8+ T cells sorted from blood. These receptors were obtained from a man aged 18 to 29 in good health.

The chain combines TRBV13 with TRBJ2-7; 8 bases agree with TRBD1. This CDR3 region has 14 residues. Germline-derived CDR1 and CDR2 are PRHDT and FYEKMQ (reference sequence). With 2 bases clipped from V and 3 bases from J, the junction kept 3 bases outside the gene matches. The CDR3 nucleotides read TGTGCCAGCAGCTTACTAGGACAGGGCTACGAGCAGTACTTC. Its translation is CASSLLGQGYEQYF. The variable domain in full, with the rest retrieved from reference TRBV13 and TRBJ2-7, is AAGVIQSPRHLIKEKRETATLKCYPIPRHDTVYWYQQGPGQDPQFLISFYEKMQSDKGSIPDRFSAQQFSDYHSELNMSSLELGDSALYFCASSLLGQGYEQYFGPGTRLTVT.

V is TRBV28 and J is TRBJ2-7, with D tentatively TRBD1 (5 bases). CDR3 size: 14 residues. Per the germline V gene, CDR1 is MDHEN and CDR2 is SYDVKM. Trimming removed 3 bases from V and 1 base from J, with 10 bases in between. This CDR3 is CASSLTVGSYEQYF. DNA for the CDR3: TGTGCCAGCAGTTTGACAGTCGGGTCCTACGAGCAGTACTTC.

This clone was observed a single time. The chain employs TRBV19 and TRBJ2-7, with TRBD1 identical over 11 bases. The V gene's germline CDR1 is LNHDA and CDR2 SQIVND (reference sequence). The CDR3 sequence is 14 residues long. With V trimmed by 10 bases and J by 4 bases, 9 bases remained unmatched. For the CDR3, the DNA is TGTGCCACACGCTTCCGGGACAGGGGGTACGAGCAGTACTTC. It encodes CATRFRDRGYEQYF.

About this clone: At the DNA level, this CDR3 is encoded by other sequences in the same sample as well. CDR3 sequence reads: CASSYEGSGELFF. The DNA of the CDR3 is TGTGCCAGCAGTTACGAGGGATCCGGGGAGCTGTTTTTT. The V gene is TRBV6-5, the J gene TRBJ2-2, with a tentative D call TRBD2 (5 bases). This CDR3 is built from 13 residues. V lost 2 bases and J 6 bases, leaving 7 bases between the germline ends. Per the germline V gene, CDR1 is MNHEY and CDR2 is SVGAGI.

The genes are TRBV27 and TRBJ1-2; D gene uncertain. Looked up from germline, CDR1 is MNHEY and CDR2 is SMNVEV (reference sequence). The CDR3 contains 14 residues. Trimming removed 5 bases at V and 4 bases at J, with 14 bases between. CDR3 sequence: CASSTLPSFYGYTF. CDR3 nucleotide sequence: TGTGCCAGCAGTACCCTACCTTCATTCTATGGCTACACCTTC.

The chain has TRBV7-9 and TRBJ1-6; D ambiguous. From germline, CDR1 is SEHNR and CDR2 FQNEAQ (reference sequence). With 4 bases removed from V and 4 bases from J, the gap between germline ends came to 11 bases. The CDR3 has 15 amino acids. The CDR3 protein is CASSSDVTYNSPLHF. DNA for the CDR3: TGTGCCAGCAGCTCAGACGTGACTTATAATTCACCCCTCCACTTT. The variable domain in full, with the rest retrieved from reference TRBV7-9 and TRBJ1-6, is DTGVSQNPRHKITKRGQNVTFRCDPISEHNRLYWYRQTLGQGPEFLTYFQNEAQLEKSRLLSDRFSAERPKGSFSTLEIQRTEQGDSAMYLCASSSDVTYNSPLHFGNGTRLTVT.

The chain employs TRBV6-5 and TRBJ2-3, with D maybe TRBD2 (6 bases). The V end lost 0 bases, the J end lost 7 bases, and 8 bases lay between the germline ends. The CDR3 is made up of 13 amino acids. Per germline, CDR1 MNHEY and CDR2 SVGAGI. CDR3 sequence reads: CASSYSGGNTQYF. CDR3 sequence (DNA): TGTGCCAGCAGTTACTCGGGGGGAAATACGCAGTATTTT.

The CDR3 nucleotides are TGTGCCAGCAGCCATGAGACCTACGAGCAGTACTTC. This gives the protein CASSHETYEQYF. V and J are TRBV7-6 and TRBJ2-7, with no clear D. This CDR3 has 12 amino acids. Germline CDR1 reads SGHVS; CDR2 reads FNYEAQ. V was clipped by 5 bases and J by 2 bases, with 7 bases between them.

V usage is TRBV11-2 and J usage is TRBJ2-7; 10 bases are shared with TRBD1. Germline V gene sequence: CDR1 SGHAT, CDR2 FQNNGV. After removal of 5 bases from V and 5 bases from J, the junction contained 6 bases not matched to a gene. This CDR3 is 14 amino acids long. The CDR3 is CASSIMTGGDEQYF. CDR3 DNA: TGTGCCAGCAGCATAATGACAGGGGGCGACGAGCAGTACTTC.

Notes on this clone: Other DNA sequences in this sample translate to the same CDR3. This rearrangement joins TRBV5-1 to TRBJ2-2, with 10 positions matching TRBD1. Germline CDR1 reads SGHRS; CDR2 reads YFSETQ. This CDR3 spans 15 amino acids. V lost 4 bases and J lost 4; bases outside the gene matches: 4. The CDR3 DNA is TGCGCCAGCAGCCTAGGACAGGGGGTCACCGGGGAGCTGTTTTTT. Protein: CASSLGQGVTGELFF.

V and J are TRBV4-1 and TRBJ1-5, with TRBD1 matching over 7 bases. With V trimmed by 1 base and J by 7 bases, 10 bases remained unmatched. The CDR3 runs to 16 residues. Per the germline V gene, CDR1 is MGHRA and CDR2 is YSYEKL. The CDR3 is CASSQGSGGVEQPQHF. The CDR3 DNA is TGCGCCAGCAGCCAAGGGTCAGGGGGGGTTGAGCAGCCCCAGCATTTT.

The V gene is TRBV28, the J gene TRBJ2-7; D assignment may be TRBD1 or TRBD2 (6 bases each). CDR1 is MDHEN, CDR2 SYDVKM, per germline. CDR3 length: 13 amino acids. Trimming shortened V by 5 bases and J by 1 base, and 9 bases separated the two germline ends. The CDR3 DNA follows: TGTGCCAGCAGTACAGGGAGGTCCTACGAGCAGTACTTC. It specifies CASSTGRSYEQYF.

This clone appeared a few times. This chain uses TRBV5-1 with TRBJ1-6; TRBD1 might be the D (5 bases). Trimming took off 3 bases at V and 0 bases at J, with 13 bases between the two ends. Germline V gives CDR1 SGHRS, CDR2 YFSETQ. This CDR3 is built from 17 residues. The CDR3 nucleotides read TGCGCCAGCAGCTCGGACAAGACAAGCTCCTATAATTCACCCCTCCACTTT. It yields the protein CASSSDKTSSYNSPLHF.

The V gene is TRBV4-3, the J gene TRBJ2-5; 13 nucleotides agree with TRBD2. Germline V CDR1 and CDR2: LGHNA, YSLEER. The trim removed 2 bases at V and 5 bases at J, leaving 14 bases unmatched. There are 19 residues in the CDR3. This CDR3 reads CASSQSGLAGIVGFETQYF. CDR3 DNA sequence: TGCGCCAGCAGCCAATCGGGACTAGCGGGAATTGTAGGGTTCGAGACCCAGTACTTC.

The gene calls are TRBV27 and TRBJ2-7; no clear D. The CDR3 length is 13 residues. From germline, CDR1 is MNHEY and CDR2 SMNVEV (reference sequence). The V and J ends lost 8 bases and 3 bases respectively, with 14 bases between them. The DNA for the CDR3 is TGTGCCAGCGGAATACAGCTTGGCTACGAGCAGTACTTC. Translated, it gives CASGIQLGYEQYF.

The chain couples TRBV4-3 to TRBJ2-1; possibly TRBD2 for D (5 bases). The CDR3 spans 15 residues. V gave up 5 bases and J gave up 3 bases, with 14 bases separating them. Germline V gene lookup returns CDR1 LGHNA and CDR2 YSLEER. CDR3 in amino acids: CASSFVEALYNEQFF. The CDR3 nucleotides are TGCGCCAGCAGCTTCGTGGAGGCTCTCTACAATGAGCAGTTCTTC.

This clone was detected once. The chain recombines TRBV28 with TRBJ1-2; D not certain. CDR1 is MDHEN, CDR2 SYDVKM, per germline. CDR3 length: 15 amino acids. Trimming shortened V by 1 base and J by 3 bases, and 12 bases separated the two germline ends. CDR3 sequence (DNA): TGTGCCAGCAGTTTATCCGGGGTTCTAGACTATGGCTACACCTTC. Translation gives CASSLSGVLDYGYTF.

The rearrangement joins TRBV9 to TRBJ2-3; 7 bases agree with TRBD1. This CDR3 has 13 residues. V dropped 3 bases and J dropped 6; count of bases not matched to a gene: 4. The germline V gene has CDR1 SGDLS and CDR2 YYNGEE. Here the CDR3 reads CASSDGTADTQYF. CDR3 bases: TGTGCCAGCAGCGATGGGACAGCGGATACGCAGTATTTT.

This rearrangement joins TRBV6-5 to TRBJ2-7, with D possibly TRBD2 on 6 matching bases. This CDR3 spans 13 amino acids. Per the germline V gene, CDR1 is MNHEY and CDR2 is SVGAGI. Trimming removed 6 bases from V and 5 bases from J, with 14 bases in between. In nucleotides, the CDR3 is TGTGCCAGCAGCTTACTCGCGGGAAACGAGCAGTACTTC. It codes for CASSLLAGNEQYF.

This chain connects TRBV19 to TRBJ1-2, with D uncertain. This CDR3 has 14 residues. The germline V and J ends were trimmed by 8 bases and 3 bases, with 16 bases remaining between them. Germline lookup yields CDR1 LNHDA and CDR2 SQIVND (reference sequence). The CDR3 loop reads CASFGPVWDYGYTF. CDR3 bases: TGTGCCAGTTTTGGACCGGTCTGGGACTATGGCTACACCTTC. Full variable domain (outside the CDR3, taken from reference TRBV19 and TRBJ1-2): DGGITQSPKYLFRKEGQNVTLSCEQNLNHDAMYWYRQDPGQGLRLIYYSQIVNDFQKGDIAEGYSVSREKKESFPLTVTSAQKNPTAFYLCASFGPVWDYGYTFGSGTRLTVV.

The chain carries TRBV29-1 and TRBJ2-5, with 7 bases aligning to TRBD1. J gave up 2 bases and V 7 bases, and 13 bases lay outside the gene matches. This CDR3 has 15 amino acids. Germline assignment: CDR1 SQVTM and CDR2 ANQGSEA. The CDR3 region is CSAINRGWGQETQYF. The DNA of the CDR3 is TGCAGCGCCATAAACAGGGGTTGGGGTCAAGAGACCCAGTACTTC.

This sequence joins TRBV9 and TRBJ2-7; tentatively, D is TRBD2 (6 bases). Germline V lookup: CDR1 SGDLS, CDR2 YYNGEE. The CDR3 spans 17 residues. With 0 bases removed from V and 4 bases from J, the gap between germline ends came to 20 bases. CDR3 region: CASSVGPRSKGTYEQYF. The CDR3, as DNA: TGTGCCAGCAGCGTAGGTCCCAGGTCGAAAGGGACTTACGAGCAGTACTTC. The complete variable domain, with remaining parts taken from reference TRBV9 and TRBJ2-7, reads DSGVTQTPKHLITATGQRVTLRCSPRSGDLSVYWYQQSLDQGLQFLIQYYNGEERAKGNILERFSAQQFPDLHSELNLSSLELGDSALYFCASSVGPRSKGTYEQYFGPGTRLTVT.

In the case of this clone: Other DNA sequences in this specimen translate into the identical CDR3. CDR3 coding DNA: TGCGCCAGCAGCCAGGGACTTCCCTACGAGCAGTACTTC. Translating gives CASSQGLPYEQYF. The V gene is TRBV4-1, the J gene TRBJ2-7, with D perhaps matching TRBD2 (6 bases). The CDR3 contains 13 residues. The V end lost 3 bases, the J end lost 2 bases, and 8 bases lay between the germline ends. Germline CDR1 reads MGHRA; CDR2 reads YSYEKL.

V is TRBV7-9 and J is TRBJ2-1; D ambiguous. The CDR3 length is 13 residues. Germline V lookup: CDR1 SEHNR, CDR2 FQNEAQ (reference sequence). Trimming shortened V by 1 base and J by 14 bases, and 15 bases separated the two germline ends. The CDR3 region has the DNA TGTGCCAGCAGCTTAGGGTCCGCCCGAGGCAAGTTCTTC. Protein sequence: CASSLGSARGKFF.

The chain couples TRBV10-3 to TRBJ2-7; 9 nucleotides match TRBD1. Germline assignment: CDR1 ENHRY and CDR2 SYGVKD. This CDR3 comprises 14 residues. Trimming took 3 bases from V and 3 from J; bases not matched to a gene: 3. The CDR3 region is CAISEWTGDYEQYF. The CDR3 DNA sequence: TGTGCCATCAGTGAATGGACAGGGGACTACGAGCAGTACTTC.

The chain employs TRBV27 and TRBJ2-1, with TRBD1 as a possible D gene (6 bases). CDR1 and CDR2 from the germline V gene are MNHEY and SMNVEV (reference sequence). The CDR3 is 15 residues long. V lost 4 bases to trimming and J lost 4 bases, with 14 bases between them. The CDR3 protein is CASSYDRSLYNEQFF. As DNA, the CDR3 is TGTGCCAGCAGTTATGACAGGTCGCTTTACAATGAGCAGTTCTTC.

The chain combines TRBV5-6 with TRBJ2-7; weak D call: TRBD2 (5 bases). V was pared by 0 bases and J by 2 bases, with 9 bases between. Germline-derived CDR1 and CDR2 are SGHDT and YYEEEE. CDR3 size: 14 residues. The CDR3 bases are TGTGCCAGCAGCTTGGCTATACTAGCCTACGAGCAGTACTTC. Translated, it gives CASSLAILAYEQYF.

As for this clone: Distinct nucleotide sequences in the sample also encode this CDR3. The CDR3 sequence is CASSLTGTANYGYTF. The CDR3 nucleotides are TGTGCCAGCAGTCTGACAGGGACAGCGAATTATGGCTACACCTTC. This rearrangement joins TRBV27 to TRBJ1-2; TRBD1 matches at 7 bases. The junction had 11 bases not matched to a gene; V was cut back by 5 bases and J by 5 bases. This CDR3 contains 15 residues. Germline V lookup: CDR1 MNHEY, CDR2 SMNVEV (reference sequence).

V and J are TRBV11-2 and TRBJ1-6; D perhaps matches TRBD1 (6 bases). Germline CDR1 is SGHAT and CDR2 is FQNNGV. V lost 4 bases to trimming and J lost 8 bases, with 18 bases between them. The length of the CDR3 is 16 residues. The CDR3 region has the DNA TGTGCCAGCAGCTCAAGGGGGGACATCTTGGATTCACCCCTCCACTTT. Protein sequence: CASSSRGDILDSPLHF.